The 14 T cell receptor beta chains reported below all come from one sample, sequenced in a study of cytomegalovirus exposure and HLA in healthy donors. Primers: 60 Vbeta forward and 13 Jbeta reverse. Repertoires were generated with immunoSEQ multiplex PCR, while TCRdb's copy carries only in-frame clones and drops some. The sample consists of over 200,000 clones, about 84% of them appearing once. The sample comprised PBMCs. These receptor sequences come from a human donor in good health.

The V and J genes are TRBV15 and TRBJ1-1; D is perhaps TRBD1 (5 bases). Germline CDR1 LNHNV, CDR2 YYDKDF (reference sequence). The CDR3 runs 16 residues. The V end was cut by 1 base, the J end by 3 bases, with 15 bases between. DNA of the CDR3: TGTGCCACCAGCAGAGGGGTCCAGGGAGGTGACACTGAAGCTTTCTTT. Amino acids: CATSRGVQGGDTEAFF.

The chain is built from TRBV9 and TRBJ1-2; D may be TRBD1 (5 bases). The ends were cut back, 4 bases at V and 3 bases at J, with 10 bases in the middle. The CDR3 sequence is 13 residues long. CDR1 and CDR2 (germline): SGDLS, YYNGEE. DNA of the CDR3: TGTGCCAGCAGCCCCCAAGGGGACTATGGCTACACCTTC. Its translation: CASSPQGDYGYTF.

The V gene is TRBV6-4, the J gene TRBJ2-2; TRBD1 is a possible D gene (6 bases). The CDR3 extends over 14 amino acids. Trimming removed 7 bases at V and 2 bases at J, with 11 bases between. From germline, CDR1 is MRHNA and CDR2 SNTAGT. CDR3 sequence: CASTSDRNTGELFF. The DNA for the CDR3 is TGTGCCAGCACTTCGGACAGAAACACCGGGGAGCTGTTTTTT.

The chain carries TRBV5-4 and TRBJ1-4; a weak D match, TRBD1 (5 bases). There are 14 residues in the CDR3. CDR1 is SGHNT and CDR2 is YYREEE in the germline V gene (reference sequence). Trimming stripped 3 bases from V and 6 bases from J, with 12 bases between. The CDR3 sequence: CASSSGLGDEKLFF. The CDR3 DNA is TGTGCCAGCAGCTCGGGACTCGGGGATGAAAAACTGTTTTTT.

The V call is TRBV7-3, the J call TRBJ2-3; 10 bases are a match to TRBD1. CDR3 length: 18 residues. The V segment lost 1 base and the J segment 2 bases; nucleotides outside the gene matches: 9. In germline, CDR1 is SGHTA, CDR2 FQGTGA. This CDR3 is CASSLRGWDRGFTDTQYF. CDR3 sequence (DNA): TGTGCCAGCAGCTTAAGGGGTTGGGACAGGGGTTTCACAGATACGCAGTATTTT.

The chain carries TRBV7-9 and TRBJ2-4; TRBD1 aligns across 10 bases. The germline V gene has CDR1 SEHNR and CDR2 FQNEAQ (reference sequence). The trim removed 5 bases at V and 2 bases at J, leaving 6 bases unmatched. The CDR3 loop spans 16 amino acids. The CDR3 nucleotides read TGTGCCAGCAGCATGGACAGGGGGTATTCCAAAAACATTCAGTACTTC. Translation: CASSMDRGYSKNIQYF.

The chain recombines TRBV5-1 with TRBJ2-5; possible D gene TRBD2, 7 bases. Germline CDR1 and CDR2: SGHRS and YFSETQ. V gave up 2 bases and J gave up 2 bases, with 13 bases separating them. This CDR3 spans 15 amino acids. The CDR3 DNA follows: TGCGCCAGCAGCTTCGGGGGGCAGAGACAAGAGACCCAGTACTTC. Translating gives CASSFGGQRQETQYF. Full variable domain (missing parts from reference TRBV5-1 and TRBJ2-5): KAGVTQTPRYLIKTRGQQVTLSCSPISGHRSVSWYQQTPGQGLQFLFEYFSETQRNKGNFPGRFSGRQFSNSRSEMNVSTLELGDSALYLCASSFGGQRQETQYFGPGTRLLVL.

The chain is built from TRBV19 and TRBJ1-5; D is unresolved. Germline V gene data show CDR1 as LNHDA and CDR2 as SQIVND (reference sequence). The V end lost 7 bases, the J end lost 7 bases, and 20 bases lay between the germline ends. This CDR3 is 15 amino acids long. CDR3 nucleotide sequence: TGTGCCAGTACCGGCAGCTCTACCGGCGGGCAGCCCCAGCATTTT. It is translated as CASTGSSTGGQPQHF.

The CDR3 sequence is CASSLIVGGTSYEQYF. In nucleotides, the CDR3 is TGTGCCAGCAGCTTGATCGTTGGCGGGACCTCCTACGAGCAGTACTTC. The chain carries TRBV5-6 and TRBJ2-7; D perhaps matches TRBD2 (6 bases). Germline loops: CDR1 SGHDT, CDR2 YYEEEE. The CDR3 has 16 residues. Between the trimmed V and J ends, which lost 1 base and 0 bases, there was a span of 14 bases.

This sequence joins TRBV13 and TRBJ2-1; 8 bases align to TRBD2. The germline V gene encodes CDR1 PRHDT and CDR2 FYEKMQ (reference sequence). The CDR3 spans 17 residues. J was trimmed by 8 bases and V by 1 base; bases with no gene match: 13. The CDR3 DNA is TGTGCCAGCAGCTTAGCTTTAGCGGACCTCGGGGGGGATGAGCAGTTCTTC. Protein: CASSLALADLGGDEQFF.

The chain links TRBV19 to TRBJ1-4; 11 bases agree with TRBD1. The V and J ends lost 5 bases and 8 bases, in that order; junction bases with no gene match: 13. Per germline, CDR1 LNHDA and CDR2 SQIVND (reference sequence). The CDR3 length is 17 residues. The CDR3 coding sequence is TGTGCCAGTAGTCTCGGGACAGGGGGAAGTTTAGGGGAAAAACTGTTTTTT. It encodes CASSLGTGGSLGEKLFF. The whole variable domain, filled in from reference TRBV19 and TRBJ1-4, reads DGGITQSPKYLFRKEGQNVTLSCEQNLNHDAMYWYRQDPGQGLRLIYYSQIVNDFQKGDIAEGYSVSREKKESFPLTVTSAQKNPTAFYLCASSLGTGGSLGEKLFFGSGTQLSVL.

This clone was counted only a few times. The chain uses TRBV19 and TRBJ2-7, with D possibly being TRBD1 (5 bases). This CDR3 region has 15 residues. V was pared by 6 bases and J by 3 bases, with 18 bases between. Germline V gives CDR1 LNHDA, CDR2 SQIVND (reference sequence). The CDR3, as DNA: TGTGCCAGTAGAGATGCGAGCAGGGCTTTCTACGAGCAGTACTTC. Its protein product is CASRDASRAFYEQYF.

There are a few counts of this clone. V is TRBV11-1 and J is TRBJ2-7, with TRBD1 matching 10 bases. CDR1 SGHAT and CDR2 FQDESV come from the germline V gene (reference sequence). Trimming at V came to 1 base and at J to 6 bases, leaving 12 bases not matched to a gene. The CDR3 has 17 residues. The CDR3 sequence is CASSLGFGGTGVGEQYF. The CDR3 DNA follows: TGTGCCAGCAGCTTAGGGTTCGGCGGGACAGGGGTCGGCGAGCAGTACTTC.

The J gene is TRBJ2-7, the V gene TRBV5-4, with TRBD1 as a possible D gene (5 bases). The V end was cut by 3 bases, the J end by 6 bases, with 13 bases between. Germline V CDR1 and CDR2: SGHNT, YYREEE (reference sequence). The CDR3 loop spans 13 amino acids. CDR3 nucleotides: TGTGCCAGCAGCTCTCAGGGATCAGGCGAGCAGTACTTC. As protein: CASSSQGSGEQYF.